This record covers a single T cell receptor beta chain. The antigen remains unidentified. This entry is derived from a study of cytomegalovirus exposure and HLA in healthy donors. Points from the study as a whole: Sequencing likely generated an artifact that appeared as a cluster of highly shared sequence variants. An analysis was carried out at a later point. It showed that HLA-associated TCR beta chains were more clonally expanded than equally common non-associated chains.

The CDR3 spans 14 residues. Trimming cost V 5 bases and J 6 bases; bases outside gene matches: 6. Germline V gives CDR1 MNHNS, CDR2 SASEGT. The PCR had 60 Vbeta and 13 Jbeta primers. TCRdb keeps only in-frame clones here, not all; method: immunoSEQ multiplex PCR. Its table lists about 200,000 clones. This clonotype originated in a girl aged 2-10 years in good health and CMV-seropositive. The chain links TRBV6-1 to TRBJ2-2; TRBD2 agrees at 7 bases. Sequencing was carried out using PBMCs. CDR3 sequence (DNA): TGTGCCAGCAGTTTGGGGGGGTGGGCCGGGGAGCTGTTTTTT. It codes for CASSLGGWAGELFF.